The rows below give T cell receptor beta chains drawn from one sample of a study of cytomegalovirus exposure and HLA in healthy donors. Measured with immunoSEQ multiplex PCR; TCRdb has only the in-frame clones, and not every one. This table holds fewer than 140,000 clones, 65% to 85% found once. Sample: PBMCs. These receptors all stem from a male donor in good health and CMV-seropositive. Both conserved end residues are part of each CDR3. The D gene is left open where the match is weak. Clone size is not always given. Where it is, it says once, few, many or a class for expanded clones.

j_call clone_size d_call v_call cdr3_aa cdr3_nt
TRBJ2-2 NA NA TRBV6-5 CASSNSNTGELFF TGTGCCAGCAGCAATTCGAACACCGGGGAGCTGTTTTTT
TRBJ2-1 NA TRBD2 TRBV7-9 CARSYGGTEQFF TGTGCCAGATCCTACGGGGGGACTGAGCAGTTCTTC
TRBJ2-1 few NA TRBV7-9 CASSLDLIYNEQFF TGTGCCAGCAGCTTAGATCTAATTTACAATGAGCAGTTCTTC
TRBJ2-1 NA TRBD2 TRBV25-1 CASSERGLAGAYNEQFF TGTGCCAGCAGTGAACGGGGACTAGCGGGAGCCTACAATGAGCAGTTCTTC
TRBJ1-2 NA TRBD1 TRBV5-5 CASSIGQDLYGYTF TGTGCCAGCAGCATTGGACAGGACCTCTATGGCTACACCTTC
TRBJ1-4 once NA TRBV2 CASSVRSDRGWANEKLFF TGTGCCAGCAGTGTTCGGTCGGATAGGGGTTGGGCTAATGAAAAACTGTTTTTT
TRBJ2-5 NA NA TRBV29-1 CSVGGGGGAGTQYF TGCAGCGTTGGCGGGGGAGGGGGGGCGGGGACCCAGTACTTC
TRBJ2-7 NA NA TRBV27 CASSPDKTAQYF TGTGCCAGCAGTCCGGACAAGACGGCGCAGTACTTC
TRBJ2-4 NA NA TRBV28 CASSPWGGQNIQYF TGTGCCAGCAGTCCATGGGGGGGCCAAAACATTCAGTACTTC
TRBJ2-2 NA TRBD1 TRBV27 CASSSGGNTGELFF TGTGCCAGCAGTTCAGGGGGGAACACCGGGGAGCTGTTTTTT
TRBJ2-7 NA NA TRBV4-2 CASSQDFRAGFIYEQYF TGTGCCAGCAGCCAAGATTTTCGAGCGGGCTTTATCTACGAGCAGTACTTC
TRBJ1-5 NA TRBD1 TRBV6-1 CASSEAKLGGRGQNF TGTGCCAGCAGTGAAGCCAAGCTAGGGGGCCGAGGGCAAAATTTT
TRBJ2-1 NA TRBD2 TRBV9 CASSVRLAGGTNEQFF TGTGCCAGCAGCGTTCGACTAGCGGGGGGTACCAATGAGCAGTTCTTC
TRBJ2-2 NA TRBD2 TRBV15 CATSAQRGGDYTGELFF TGTGCCACCAGCGCCCAGAGGGGAGGGGATTACACCGGGGAGCTGTTTTTT
TRBJ1-1 NA NA TRBV10-3 CAISESGGRTEAFF TGTGCCATCAGTGAGTCTGGGGGCCGCACTGAAGCTTTCTTT
TRBJ2-5 NA NA TRBV7-3 CASSLDGRGETQYF TGTGCCAGCAGCTTAGACGGCAGGGGAGAGACCCAGTACTTC
TRBJ2-1 NA TRBD2 TRBV11-3 CASSLALAGGSEQFF TGTGCCAGCAGCTTAGCCCTAGCGGGGGGGTCTGAGCAGTTCTTC
TRBJ1-2 NA NA TRBV4-1 CASSQAAGKYGYTF TGCGCCAGCAGCCAAGCGGCGGGGAAATATGGCTACACCTTC
TRBJ2-3 NA NA TRBV6-5 CASRAPSTDTQYF TGTGCCAGCCGAGCACCTAGCACAGATACGCAGTATTTT
TRBJ1-2 NA TRBD1 TRBV6-6 CASSLQGAIYGYTF TGTGCCAGCAGCTTACAGGGGGCAATCTATGGCTACACCTTC
TRBJ2-1 NA TRBD2 TRBV5-1 CASSLGTASGGPGQFF TGCGCCAGCAGCTTGGGGACCGCTAGCGGGGGCCCAGGGCAGTTCTTC
TRBJ2-7 NA TRBD2 TRBV4-1 CASSQDRLAGGGEQYF TGCGCCAGCAGCCAGGACCGGCTAGCGGGAGGGGGCGAGCAGTACTTC
TRBJ1-1 NA NA TRBV4-1 CASSQMGLNTEAFF TGCGCCAGCAGCCAAATGGGCTTGAACACTGAAGCTTTCTTT
TRBJ2-3 NA TRBD1 TRBV28 CASRDSGTGITDTQYF TGTGCCAGCAGGGACTCCGGGACAGGGATCACAGATACGCAGTATTTT
TRBJ1-2 NA NA TRBV15 CATSRALGQGFTSGGYTF TGTGCCACCAGCAGAGCTCTGGGGCAGGGGTTTACCTCCGGTGGCTACACCTTC
TRBJ1-5 NA NA TRBV15 CATRQANNQPQHF TGTGCCACAAGACAGGCAAACAATCAGCCCCAGCATTTT
TRBJ2-5 NA NA TRBV4-2 CASSQDRRETQYF TGTGCCAGCAGCCAAGATAGGCGGGAGACCCAGTACTTC
TRBJ2-1 medium-sized TRBD1 TRBV4-2 CASSQGETGGYNEQFF TGTGCCAGCAGCCAAGGTGAGACAGGGGGCTACAATGAGCAGTTCTTC
TRBJ1-2 NA TRBD1 TRBV5-4 CASSRDRGDYGYTF TGTGCCAGCAGCCGGGACAGGGGGGACTATGGCTACACCTTC
TRBJ2-7 NA TRBD2 TRBV4-2 CASSQDRASGPYEQYF TGTGCCAGCAGCCAAGATCGTGCTAGCGGGCCCTACGAGCAGTACTTC
TRBJ1-1 NA TRBD1 TRBV5-1 CASSLDPGGIPEAFF TGCGCCAGCAGCTTGGACCCAGGGGGGATCCCTGAAGCTTTCTTT
TRBJ2-7 NA TRBD1 TRBV9 CASSVSPGQGYEQYF TGTGCCAGCAGCGTCTCCCCGGGACAGGGCTACGAGCAGTACTTC
TRBJ2-7 NA NA TRBV13 CASSLDPRQATYEQYF TGTGCCAGCAGCTTAGATCCCAGACAGGCCACCTACGAGCAGTACTTC
TRBJ2-7 NA NA TRBV18 CASSPQPPQGGQYF TGTGCCAGCTCACCTCAGCCCCCCCAGGGAGGGCAGTACTTC
TRBJ2-7 NA TRBD2 TRBV27 CASSPMTTSGAFGEQYF TGTGCCAGCAGTCCGATGACGACTAGCGGGGCCTTTGGAGAGCAGTACTTC
TRBJ2-3 NA NA TRBV4-2 CASSQGADTSTDTQYF TGTGCCAGCAGCCAAGGGGCGGACACGAGCACAGATACGCAGTATTTT
TRBJ2-7 NA NA TRBV13 CASSFRASYEQYF TGTGCCAGCAGCTTCAGGGCGTCCTACGAGCAGTACTTC
TRBJ1-1 once NA TRBV11-2 CASSPLTDSNTEAFF TGTGCCAGCAGCCCGCTGACAGATTCAAACACTGAAGCTTTCTTT
TRBJ2-7 NA NA TRBV29-1 CSVGRTRSYEQYF TGCAGCGTTGGAAGGACACGCTCCTACGAGCAGTACTTC
TRBJ2-7 NA NA TRBV6-4 CASSDQAGKYEQYF TGTGCCAGCAGTGACCAAGCAGGGAAATACGAGCAGTACTTC
TRBJ2-3 NA TRBD2 TRBV7-2 CASSLASGADTQYF TGTGCCAGCAGCTTAGCTAGCGGGGCAGATACGCAGTATTTT
TRBJ2-5 NA TRBD2 TRBV7-9 CASSGLKVAGKETQYF TGTGCCAGCAGCGGATTGAAGGTAGCGGGAAAAGAGACCCAGTACTTC
TRBJ2-1 NA TRBD2 TRBV9 CASSAVPASGGNEQFF TGTGCCAGCAGCGCAGTCCCGGCTAGCGGGGGCAATGAGCAGTTCTTC
TRBJ2-5 NA NA TRBV7-3 CASSLSSQETQYF TGTGCCAGCAGCTTAAGTAGCCAAGAGACCCAGTACTTC
TRBJ2-3 NA NA TRBV2 CATNPSSANTDTQYF TGTGCCACCAACCCGAGTAGCGCTAACACAGATACGCAGTATTTT
TRBJ1-4 NA TRBD1 TRBV28 CASSSMDRGDLTNEKLFF TGTGCCAGCAGTTCCATGGACAGGGGGGATCTAACTAATGAAAAACTGTTTTTT
TRBJ2-3 NA NA TRBV7-8 CASSLVETTDTQYF TGTGCCAGCAGCTTAGTGGAGACCACAGATACGCAGTATTTT
TRBJ2-6 NA NA TRBV28 CASSLPRGANVLTF TGTGCCAGCAGTTTACCCCGTGGGGCCAACGTCCTGACTTTC
TRBJ2-7 NA NA TRBV10-1 CASNGHDEQYF TGCGCCAGCAATGGACACGACGAGCAGTACTTC
TRBJ1-4 NA NA TRBV6-1 CASSAALGATNEKLFF TGTGCCAGCAGTGCAGCTTTGGGAGCAACTAATGAAAAACTGTTTTTT
TRBJ2-7 NA TRBD2 TRBV27 CASSPIGLAGGTYEQYF TGTGCCAGCAGTCCAATCGGACTAGCGGGGGGAACCTACGAGCAGTACTTC
TRBJ2-1 NA NA TRBV5-4 CASSPRVDRQYHEQFF TGTGCCAGCAGCCCTAGAGTGGACAGACAGTACCATGAGCAGTTCTTC
TRBJ2-7 NA TRBD2 TRBV7-2 CASTKLAGGLTGEQYF TGTGCCAGCACCAAATTAGCGGGGGGCCTTACAGGCGAGCAGTACTTC
TRBJ2-7 NA TRBD2 TRBV28 CASRYPGLAGSEQYF TGTGCCAGCAGGTACCCGGGACTAGCAGGGTCCGAGCAGTACTTC